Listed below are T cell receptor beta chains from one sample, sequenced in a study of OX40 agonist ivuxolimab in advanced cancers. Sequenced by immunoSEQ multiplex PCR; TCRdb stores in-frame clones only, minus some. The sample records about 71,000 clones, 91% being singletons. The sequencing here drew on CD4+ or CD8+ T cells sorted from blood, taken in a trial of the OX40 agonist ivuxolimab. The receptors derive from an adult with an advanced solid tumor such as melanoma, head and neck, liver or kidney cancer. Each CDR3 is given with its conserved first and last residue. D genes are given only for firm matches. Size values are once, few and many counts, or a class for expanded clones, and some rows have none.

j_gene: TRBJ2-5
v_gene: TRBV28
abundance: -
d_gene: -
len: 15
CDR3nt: TGTGCCAGCAGCCTGGCTAGCGCCCTAAAAGAGACCCAGTACTTC
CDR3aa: CASSLASALKETQYF

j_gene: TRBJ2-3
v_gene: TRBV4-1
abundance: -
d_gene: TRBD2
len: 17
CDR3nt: TGCGCCAGCAGCCATAACGTAGCGGGAGGGGGGGGAGATACGCAGTATTTT
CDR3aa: CASSHNVAGGGGDTQYF

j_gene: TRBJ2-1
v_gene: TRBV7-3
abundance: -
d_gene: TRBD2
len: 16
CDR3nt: TGTGCCAGCAGCCATGATGGCGGGAGGTCCCCACGGGAGCAGTTCTTC
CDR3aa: CASSHDGGRSPREQFF

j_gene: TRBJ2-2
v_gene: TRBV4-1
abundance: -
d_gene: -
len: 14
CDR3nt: TGCGCCAGCAGCCCTGGACTCGACACCGGGGAGCTGTTTTTT
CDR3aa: CASSPGLDTGELFF

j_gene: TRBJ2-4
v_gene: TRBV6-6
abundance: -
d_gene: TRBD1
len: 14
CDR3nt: TGTGCCAGCAGCGACAGGGAATCTGAAAACATTCAGTACTTC
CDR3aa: CASSDRESENIQYF

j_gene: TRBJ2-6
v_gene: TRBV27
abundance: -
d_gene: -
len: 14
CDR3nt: TGTGCCAGCAGTTATGGCTCTGGGGCCAACGTCCTGACTTTC
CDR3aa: CASSYGSGANVLTF

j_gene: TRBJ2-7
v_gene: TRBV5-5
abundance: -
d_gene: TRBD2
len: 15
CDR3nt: TGTGCCAGCCGCGGAGCGGGGGGTAGCTCCTACGAGCAGTACTTC
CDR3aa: CASRGAGGSSYEQYF

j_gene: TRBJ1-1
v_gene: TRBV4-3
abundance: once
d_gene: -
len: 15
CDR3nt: TGCGCCAGCAGCCAAGATCGGGGGGGGAACACTGAAGCTTTCTTT
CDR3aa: CASSQDRGGNTEAFF

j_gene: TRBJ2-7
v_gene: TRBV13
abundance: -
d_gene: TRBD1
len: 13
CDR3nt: TGTGCCAGCAGCTCCGGACAGGGCTACGAGCAGTACTTC
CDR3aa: CASSSGQGYEQYF

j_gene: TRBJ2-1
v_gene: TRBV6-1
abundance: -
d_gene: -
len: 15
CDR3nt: TGTGCCAGCAGTGAATATTTCGGGAAGAGCAATGAGCAGTTCTTC
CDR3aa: CASSEYFGKSNEQFF

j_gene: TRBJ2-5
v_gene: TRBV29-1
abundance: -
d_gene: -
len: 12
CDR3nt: TGCAGCGTTGCGGCATCGGTGGAGACCCAGTACTTC
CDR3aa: CSVAASVETQYF

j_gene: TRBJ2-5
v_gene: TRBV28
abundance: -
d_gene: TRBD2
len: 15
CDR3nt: TGTGCCAGCAGCTCCGGGACTACATACCAAGAGACCCAGTACTTC
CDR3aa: CASSSGTTYQETQYF

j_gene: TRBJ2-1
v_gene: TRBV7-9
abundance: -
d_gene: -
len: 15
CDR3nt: TGTGCCAGCAGCTTAGGAGAGGTATACCACAATGAGCAGTTCTTC
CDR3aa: CASSLGEVYHNEQFF

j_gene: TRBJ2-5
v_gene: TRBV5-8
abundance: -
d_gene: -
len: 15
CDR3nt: TGTGCCAGCAGCTTGTTACGGCAGACCCAAGAGACCCAGTACTTC
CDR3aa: CASSLLRQTQETQYF

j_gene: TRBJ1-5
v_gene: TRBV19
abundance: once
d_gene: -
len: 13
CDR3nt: TGTGCCAGTAGTATTAGTAGCAATCAGCCCCAGCATTTT
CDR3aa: CASSISSNQPQHF

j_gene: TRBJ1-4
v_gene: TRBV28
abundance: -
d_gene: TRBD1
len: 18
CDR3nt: TGTGCCAGCAGTTTGGAGGACAGGGTAACTCCGACTAATGAAAAACTGTTTTTT
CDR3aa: CASSLEDRVTPTNEKLFF

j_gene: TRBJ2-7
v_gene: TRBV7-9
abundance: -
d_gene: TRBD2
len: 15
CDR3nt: TGTGCCAGCAGCATGGGACTAGCGGGCGGACAAGGGCAGTACTTC
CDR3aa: CASSMGLAGGQGQYF

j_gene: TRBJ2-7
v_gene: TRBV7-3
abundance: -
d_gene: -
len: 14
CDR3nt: TGTGCCAGCAGCCAGGGTGGAGGGACCTACGAGCAGTACTTC
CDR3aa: CASSQGGGTYEQYF

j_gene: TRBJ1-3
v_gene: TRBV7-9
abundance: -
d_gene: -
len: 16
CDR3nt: TGTGCCAGCAGTTCCACCCGACTGACCTCTGGAAACACCATATATTTT
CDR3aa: CASSSTRLTSGNTIYF

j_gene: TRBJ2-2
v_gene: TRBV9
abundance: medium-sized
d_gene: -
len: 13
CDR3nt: TGTGCCAGCAGCGTAGGGGGAGACGGGGAGCTGTTTTTT
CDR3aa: CASSVGGDGELFF

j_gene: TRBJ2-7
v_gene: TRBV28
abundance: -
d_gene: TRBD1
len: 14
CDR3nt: TGTGCCAGCACCTCCCAGGGGGCGATCTACGAGCAGTACTTC
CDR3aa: CASTSQGAIYEQYF

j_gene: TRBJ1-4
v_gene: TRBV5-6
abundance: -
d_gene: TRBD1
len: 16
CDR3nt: TGTGCCAGCAGCTTGGCCATGGACAGGGCAAATGAAAAACTGTTTTTT
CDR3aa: CASSLAMDRANEKLFF

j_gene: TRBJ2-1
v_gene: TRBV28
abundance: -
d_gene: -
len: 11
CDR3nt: TGTGCCAGCAGTCCTGACAATGAGCAGTTCTTC
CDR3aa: CASSPDNEQFF

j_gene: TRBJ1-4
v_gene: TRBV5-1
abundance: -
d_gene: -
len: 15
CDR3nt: TGCGCCAGCAGCCCGCGGACTTCAACTAATGAAAAACTGTTTTTT
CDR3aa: CASSPRTSTNEKLFF

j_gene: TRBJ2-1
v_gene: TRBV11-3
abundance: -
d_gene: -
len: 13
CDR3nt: TGTGCCAGCAGACTTCCGGGGGACAATGAGCAGTTCTTC
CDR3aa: CASRLPGDNEQFF

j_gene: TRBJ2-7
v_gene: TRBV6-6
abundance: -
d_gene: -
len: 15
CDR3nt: TGTGCCAGCAGTTACTCGACGTCCGAAGCCTACGAGCAGTACTTC
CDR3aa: CASSYSTSEAYEQYF

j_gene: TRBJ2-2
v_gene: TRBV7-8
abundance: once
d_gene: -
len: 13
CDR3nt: TGTGCCAGCAGCTTACGAGTTTCCGGGGAGCTGTTTTTT
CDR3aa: CASSLRVSGELFF

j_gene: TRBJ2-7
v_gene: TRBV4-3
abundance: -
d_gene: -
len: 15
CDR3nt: TGCGCCAGCAGCCAAGGAGTGGGGGGCACCTACGAGCAGTACTTC
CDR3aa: CASSQGVGGTYEQYF

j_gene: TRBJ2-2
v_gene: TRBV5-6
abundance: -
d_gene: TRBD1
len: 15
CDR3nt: TGTGCCAGCAGCTACGGGACAGAGAACACCGGGGAGCTGTTTTTT
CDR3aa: CASSYGTENTGELFF

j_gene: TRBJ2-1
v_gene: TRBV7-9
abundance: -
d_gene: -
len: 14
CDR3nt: TGTGCCAGCAGCTGGGCTAGCGCCCACAATGAGCAGTTCTTC
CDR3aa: CASSWASAHNEQFF

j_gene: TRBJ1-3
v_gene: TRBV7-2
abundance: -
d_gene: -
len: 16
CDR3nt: TGTGCCAGCAGCGGATGGATCCGGGCGCGGGGAAACACCATATATTTT
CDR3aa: CASSGWIRARGNTIYF

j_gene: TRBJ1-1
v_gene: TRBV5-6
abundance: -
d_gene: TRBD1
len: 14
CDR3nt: TGTGCCAGCAGCCCGACAGGGGGGAACACTGAAGCTTTCTTT
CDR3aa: CASSPTGGNTEAFF

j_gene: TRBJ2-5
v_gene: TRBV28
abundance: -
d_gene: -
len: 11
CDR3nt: TGTGCCAGCAGTTTTCAAGAGACCCAGTACTTC
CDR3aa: CASSFQETQYF

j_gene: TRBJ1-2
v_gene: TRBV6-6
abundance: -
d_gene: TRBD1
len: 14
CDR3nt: TGTGCCAGCAGCATGGGACAGGGGATCTATGGCTACACCTTC
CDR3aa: CASSMGQGIYGYTF

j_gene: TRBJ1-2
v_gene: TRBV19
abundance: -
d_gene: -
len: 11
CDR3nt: TGTGCCAGTAGGACAGCCTATGGCTACACCTTC
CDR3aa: CASRTAYGYTF

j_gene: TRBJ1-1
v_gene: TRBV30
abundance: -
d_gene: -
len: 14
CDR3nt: TGTGCCTGGAGTGTATGGGACACGAACACTGAAGCTTTCTTT
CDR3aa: CAWSVWDTNTEAFF

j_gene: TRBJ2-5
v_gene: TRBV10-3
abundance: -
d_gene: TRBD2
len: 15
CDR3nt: TGCCAAATGACTAGCGCGACCAAGACCCAAGAGACCCAGTACTTC
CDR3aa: CQMTSATKTQETQYF

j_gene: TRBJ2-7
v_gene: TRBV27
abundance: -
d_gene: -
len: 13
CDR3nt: TGTGCCAGCAGTTTAGGGAACGCCTACGAGCAGTACTTC
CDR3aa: CASSLGNAYEQYF

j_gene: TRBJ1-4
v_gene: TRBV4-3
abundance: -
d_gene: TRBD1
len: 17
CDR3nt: TGCGCCAGCAGCCAAATACCCGGGACAGAAAATAATGAAAAACTGTTTTTT
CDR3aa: CASSQIPGTENNEKLFF

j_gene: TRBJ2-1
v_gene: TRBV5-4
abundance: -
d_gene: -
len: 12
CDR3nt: TGTGCCAGCAGCTATAGCTACAATGAGCAGTTCTTC
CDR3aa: CASSYSYNEQFF

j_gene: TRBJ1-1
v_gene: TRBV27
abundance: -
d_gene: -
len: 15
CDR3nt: TGTGCCAGCAGTTTATTTAGGGGGTCAAACACTGAAGCTTTCTTT
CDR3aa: CASSLFRGSNTEAFF

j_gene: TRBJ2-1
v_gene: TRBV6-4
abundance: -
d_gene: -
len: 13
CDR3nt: TGTGCCAGCAGTGTAGGGACATACAATGAGCAGTTCTTC
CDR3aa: CASSVGTYNEQFF

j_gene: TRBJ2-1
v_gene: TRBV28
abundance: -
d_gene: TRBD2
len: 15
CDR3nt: TGTGCCAGCAGTTTTTTAGCGGGAGAGGACAATGAGCAGTTCTTC
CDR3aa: CASSFLAGEDNEQFF

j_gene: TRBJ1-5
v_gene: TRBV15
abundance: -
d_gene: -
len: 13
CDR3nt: TGTGCCACCAGTAAACAGGGCGGTCAGCCCCAGCATTTT
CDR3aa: CATSKQGGQPQHF

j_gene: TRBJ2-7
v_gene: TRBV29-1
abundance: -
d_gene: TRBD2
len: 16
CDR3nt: TGCAGCGTTGATTCGCCTGGACTAGCGGGAGTATTCGAGCAGTACTTC
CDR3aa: CSVDSPGLAGVFEQYF

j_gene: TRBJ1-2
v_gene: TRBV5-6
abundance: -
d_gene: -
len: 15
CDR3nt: TGTGCCAGCAGCTTGTCCTGGACACATCTAGATGGCTACACCTTC
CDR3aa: CASSLSWTHLDGYTF

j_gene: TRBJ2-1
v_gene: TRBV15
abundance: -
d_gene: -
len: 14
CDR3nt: TGTGCCACCAGCAGAGAGCGGAGTTACAATGAGCAGTTCTTC
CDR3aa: CATSRERSYNEQFF

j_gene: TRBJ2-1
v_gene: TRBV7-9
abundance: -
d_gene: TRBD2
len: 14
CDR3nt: TGTGCCAGCATTGTCGGACTAGCGATCAATGAGCAGTTCTTC
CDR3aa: CASIVGLAINEQFF

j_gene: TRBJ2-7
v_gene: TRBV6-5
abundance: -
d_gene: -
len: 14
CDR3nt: TGTGCCAGCAGTTATAGCGGCAGCTCCTACGAGCAGTACTTC
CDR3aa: CASSYSGSSYEQYF

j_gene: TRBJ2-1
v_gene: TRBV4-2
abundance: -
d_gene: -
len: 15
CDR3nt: TGTGCCAGCAGCCAAGAAACATACTCCTACAATGAGCAGTTCTTC
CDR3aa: CASSQETYSYNEQFF

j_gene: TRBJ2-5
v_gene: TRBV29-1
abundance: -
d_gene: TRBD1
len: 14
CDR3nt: TGCAGCGACACAGGGGGCTACTCCCGGGAGACCCAGTACTTC
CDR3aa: CSDTGGYSRETQYF

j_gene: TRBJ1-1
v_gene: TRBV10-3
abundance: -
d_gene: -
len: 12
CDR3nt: TGTGCCATCAGTGTTGAGAACACTGAAGCTTTCTTT
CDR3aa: CAISVENTEAFF

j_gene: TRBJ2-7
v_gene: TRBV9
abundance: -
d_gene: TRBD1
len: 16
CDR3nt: TGTGCCAGCAGCGTAGAGCCAGGGGGCGCAACCTACGAGCAGTACTTC
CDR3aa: CASSVEPGGATYEQYF

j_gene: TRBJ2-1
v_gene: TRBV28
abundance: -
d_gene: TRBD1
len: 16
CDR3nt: TGTGCCAGCAGAACCACAGGGGCCACCGTTTACAATGAGCAGTTCTTC
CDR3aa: CASRTTGATVYNEQFF

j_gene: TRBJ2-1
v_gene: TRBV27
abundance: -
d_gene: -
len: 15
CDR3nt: TGTGCCACCAAGGGAGCGGCACTCTCCTACAATGAGCAGTTCTTC
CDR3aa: CATKGAALSYNEQFF